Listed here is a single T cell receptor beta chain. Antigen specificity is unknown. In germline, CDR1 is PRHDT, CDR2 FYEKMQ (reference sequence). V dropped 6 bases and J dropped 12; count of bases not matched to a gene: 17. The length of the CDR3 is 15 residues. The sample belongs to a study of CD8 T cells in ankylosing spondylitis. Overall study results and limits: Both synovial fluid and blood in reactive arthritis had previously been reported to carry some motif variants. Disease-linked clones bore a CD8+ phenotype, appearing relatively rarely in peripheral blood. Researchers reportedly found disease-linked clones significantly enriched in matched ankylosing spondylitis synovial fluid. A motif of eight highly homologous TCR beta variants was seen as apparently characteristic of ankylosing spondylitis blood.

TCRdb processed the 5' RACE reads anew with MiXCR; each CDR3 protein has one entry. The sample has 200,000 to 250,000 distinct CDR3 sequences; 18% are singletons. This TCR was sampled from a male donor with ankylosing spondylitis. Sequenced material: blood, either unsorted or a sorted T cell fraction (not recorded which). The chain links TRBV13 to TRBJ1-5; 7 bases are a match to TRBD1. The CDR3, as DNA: TGTGCCAGCAGACTACAGGGGCCCGGGAAGTGGGACCAGCATTTT. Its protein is CASRLQGPGKWDQHF.